This entry lists 3 T cell receptor beta chains sequenced from one sample in a study of T-cell memory formation after mild COVID-19. TCRdb re-derived calls from the 5' RACE reads in MiXCR, one entry per CDR3 protein. This table has about 350,000 distinct CDR3 sequences, around 15% appearing once. Sequenced: PBMCs or a T cell subset sorted from them (not recorded which). The receptors were sampled from a man between 18 and 29 years old who had mild COVID-19 (a few samples of this study predate the infection). Cell type and time point are not known.

This chain links TRBV7-2 with TRBJ2-7, with TRBD2 identical over 14 bases. The junction had 5 bases not matched to a gene; V was cut back by 4 bases and J by 0 bases. The CDR3 is made up of 17 amino acids. Germline CDR1 SGHTA, CDR2 FQGNSA. CDR3 sequence reads: CASSYSGTSGGSYEQYV. The CDR3 DNA follows: TGTGCCAGCAGCTATAGCGGGACTAGCGGGGGCTCCTACGAGCAGTACGTC.

This chain uses TRBV19 with TRBJ2-1, with D perhaps assigned TRBD1 or TRBD2 (5 bases each). Germline V lookup: CDR1 LNHDA, CDR2 SQIVND (reference sequence). Trimming shortened V by 4 bases and J by 6 bases, and 13 bases separated the two germline ends. There are 14 residues in the CDR3. The CDR3 DNA follows: TGTGCCAGTAGTAACGTTGGGGGTTTCAATGAGCAGTTCTTC. This gives the protein CASSNVGGFNEQFF.

J is TRBJ2-3 and V is TRBV4-1, with D possibly being TRBD1 (6 bases). V was cut by 2 bases and J by 5 bases, with 17 bases left in between. The germline CDR1 and CDR2 sequences are MGHRA and YSYEKL. The CDR3 length is 16 residues. In nucleotides, the CDR3 is TGCGCCAGCAGCCAATCTTACACCGACAGGAGAGATACGCAGTATTTT. It specifies CASSQSYTDRRDTQYF.